The next 23 T cell receptor beta chains were all read from a single sample in a study of early stage breast cancer tumors. Assay used: immunoSEQ multiplex PCR; TCRdb lists only in-frame clones, some missing. The data contain 25,000 to 35,000 clones, approximately 80% of them singletons. Sequencing input: blood. These receptor sequences come from a person in their 60s with breast cancer.

The gene calls are TRBV27 and TRBJ1-2; 8 bases align to TRBD1. The CDR3 extends over 14 amino acids. Germline CDR1 and CDR2: MNHEY and SMNVEV (reference sequence). V lost 6 bases, J lost 8 bases, and 11 bases stayed unmatched. The CDR3 bases are TGTGCCAGCAGCACGGCTCGGACAGGGAAGGGCTACACCTTC. This translates into CASSTARTGKGYTF.

The V and J genes are TRBV27 and TRBJ2-7, with D possibly matching TRBD1 (6 bases). CDR3 length: 15 amino acids. The V gene's germline CDR1 is MNHEY and CDR2 SMNVEV (reference sequence). V was shortened by 2 bases and J by 5 bases, with 16 bases between the two germline ends. In DNA form, the CDR3 reads TGTGCCAGCAGTTTACAGGGGTTCGGGGTGGACGAGCAGTACTTC. The encoded protein is CASSLQGFGVDEQYF.

The V and J genes are TRBV19 and TRBJ2-7, with 10 positions matching TRBD2. The V gene's germline CDR1 is LNHDA and CDR2 SQIVND (reference sequence). After removal of 5 bases from V and 7 bases from J, the junction contained 11 bases not matched to a gene. The CDR3 extends over 15 amino acids. CDR3 protein: CASSLLAGGPGEQYF. The CDR3, as DNA: TGTGCCAGTAGTTTATTAGCGGGAGGACCGGGTGAGCAGTACTTC.

This sequence joins TRBV9 and TRBJ1-2; perhaps TRBD1 as D (5 bases). V shed 0 bases and J shed 8 bases, with 17 bases lying between them. The CDR3 is made up of 15 amino acids. Per the germline V gene, CDR1 is SGDLS and CDR2 is YYNGEE. The CDR3 sequence is CASSVDSVRRGGYTF. In DNA, the CDR3 is TGTGCCAGCAGCGTAGACTCAGTACGGCGGGGGGGCTACACCTTC.

V usage is TRBV27 and J usage is TRBJ1-2, with D possibly being TRBD1 (5 bases). Looked up from germline, CDR1 is MNHEY and CDR2 is SMNVEV (reference sequence). Trimming took off 1 base at V and 1 base at J, with 10 bases between the two ends. The CDR3 has 15 amino acids. This chain's CDR3 is CASSLYQGFNYGYTF. DNA for the CDR3: TGTGCCAGCAGTTTATACCAGGGTTTTAACTATGGCTACACCTTC.

The rearrangement links TRBV25-1 to TRBJ2-3; TRBD2 aligns across 8 bases. The CDR3 loop spans 15 amino acids. CDR1 is MGHDK and CDR2 is SYGVNS in the germline V gene. Trimming took 6 bases from V and 4 from J; bases not matched to a gene: 9. CDR3 nucleotide sequence: TGTGCCAGCAGGGGACTAGGGTTATGGGCAGATACGCAGTATTTT. It encodes CASRGLGLWADTQYF.

The V call is TRBV6-6, the J call TRBJ1-5, with TRBD1 as a possible D gene (6 bases). Germline V lookup: CDR1 MNHNY, CDR2 SVGAGI (reference sequence). The CDR3 runs to 16 residues. The V gene lost 6 bases and the J gene lost 0 bases, with 15 bases spanning the gap. CDR3 nucleotide sequence: TGTGCCAGCAGCCGCCGGGACACAAATAGCAATCAGCCCCAGCATTTT. This codes for CASSRRDTNSNQPQHF.

The chain couples TRBV29-1 to TRBJ1-2, with 7 bases aligning to TRBD1. With V trimmed by 6 bases and J by 5 bases, 6 bases remained unmatched. CDR1 is SQVTM and CDR2 is ANQGSEA in the germline V gene. This CDR3 spans 12 amino acids. CDR3: CSVVTGNYGYTF. In DNA form, the CDR3 reads TGCAGCGTCGTGACAGGGAATTATGGCTACACCTTC. Supplemented by reference TRBV29-1 and TRBJ1-2, the full variable domain reads SAVISQKPSRDICQRGTSLTIQCQVDSQVTMMFWYRQQPGQSLTLIATANQGSEATYESGFVIDKFPISRPNLTFSTLTVSNMSPEDSSIYLCSVVTGNYGYTFGSGTRLTVV.

A note on this clone: Germline and junction disagree at one end, which may indicate a read error. This chain joins TRBV7-7 and TRBJ2-1, with 10 bases identical to TRBD2. The length of the CDR3 is 15 residues. CDR1 is SSHAT and CDR2 is FNYEAQ in the germline V gene (reference sequence). The CDR3 DNA reads TGTGCTAGCAGCTTAGCGGCTAGCGGGAGCTATGAGCAGTTCTTC. The encoded protein is CASSLAASGSYEQFF.

The V gene is TRBV4-3, the J gene TRBJ2-1, with unresolved D. Germline CDR1 and CDR2: LGHNA and YSLEER. Trimming removed 0 bases from V and 5 bases from J, with 11 bases in between. The CDR3 is 15 residues long. The CDR3 loop reads CASSQDQAFNNEQFF. Here the CDR3 DNA reads TGCGCCAGCAGCCAAGATCAGGCCTTTAACAATGAGCAGTTCTTC.

The chain uses TRBV29-1 and TRBJ2-7, with D maybe TRBD2 (5 bases). V was shortened by 0 bases and J by 4 bases, with 7 bases between the two germline ends. Germline loops: CDR1 SQVTM, CDR2 ANQGSEA. The CDR3 runs to 12 residues. CDR3 DNA: TGCAGCGTTGAAGAAGGGAGATACGAGCAGTACTTC. The encoded protein is CSVEEGRYEQYF.

This rearrangement joins TRBV29-1 to TRBJ1-1, with D uncertain. The CDR3 consists of 16 residues. Germline V lookup: CDR1 SQVTM, CDR2 ANQGSEA. V lost 7 bases to trimming and J lost 3 bases, with 24 bases between them. The DNA for the CDR3 is TGCAGCGGGCAAGAGGAGGCAGGCCGACCGGACACTGAAGCTTTCTTT. Translation gives CSGQEEAGRPDTEAFF.

The rearrangement links TRBV9 to TRBJ2-5; D is uncertain. The CDR3 is 13 amino acids. CDR1 and CDR2 from the germline V gene are SGDLS and YYNGEE. The V end lost 0 bases, the J end lost 5 bases, and 8 bases lay between the germline ends. CDR3 DNA sequence: TGTGCCAGCAGCGTAGCCGGGTTGGAGACCCAGTACTTC. Its protein is CASSVAGLETQYF.

This sequence joins TRBV19 and TRBJ2-7; D is undetermined. The CDR3 consists of 13 residues. The ends were cut back, 0 bases at V and 2 bases at J, with 5 bases in the middle. In germline, CDR1 is LNHDA, CDR2 SQIVND (reference sequence). In DNA, the CDR3 is TGTGCCAGTAGTATAGAGGAGACCTACGAGCAGTACTTC. As protein: CASSIEETYEQYF.

The table lists this clone with a few counts. J is TRBJ2-7 and V is TRBV2; 10 nucleotides agree with TRBD2. The germline V gene has CDR1 SNHLY and CDR2 FYNNEI. V lost 4 bases to trimming and J lost 1 base; unmatched junction nucleotides: 4. The CDR3 has 15 amino acids. The CDR3 is CASSVTSGSSYEQYF. CDR3 sequence (DNA): TGTGCCAGCAGTGTGACTAGCGGGTCATCCTACGAGCAGTACTTC.

The J gene is TRBJ2-3, the V gene TRBV4-3; D uncertain. The germline V and J ends were trimmed by 1 base and 4 bases, with 9 bases remaining between them. The CDR3 is made up of 14 amino acids. Germline CDR1 reads LGHNA; CDR2 reads YSLEER. The chain's CDR3 is CASSQGMAADTQYF. Here the CDR3 DNA reads TGCGCCAGCAGCCAAGGGATGGCGGCAGATACGCAGTATTTT.

This chain connects TRBV18 to TRBJ2-1, with TRBD2 as a possible D gene (5 bases). Trimming removed 1 base from V and 5 bases from J, with 15 bases in between. The V gene's germline CDR1 is KGHSH and CDR2 LQKENI. This CDR3 has 16 amino acids. CDR3 residues: CASSPLTSSLHNEQFF. The CDR3 DNA follows: TGTGCCAGCTCACCACTAACCTCTAGCTTACACAATGAGCAGTTCTTC.

A few counts support this clone. V and J are TRBV6-4 and TRBJ2-3, with TRBD2 matching over 9 bases. CDR3 length: 18 residues. V trimming: 0 bases; J trimming: 1 base; junction bases outside the gene matches: 8. CDR1 is MRHNA, CDR2 SNTAGT, per germline. In DNA form, the CDR3 reads TGTGCCAGCAGTGACTCTAGCGGGAGTCAAGGAGGCACAGATACGCAGTATTTT. It codes for CASSDSSGSQGGTDTQYF.

The rearrangement joins TRBV9 to TRBJ2-2; TRBD2 matches at 7 bases. The CDR3 extends over 15 amino acids. The germline V gene encodes CDR1 SGDLS and CDR2 YYNGEE. After removal of 4 bases from V and 2 bases from J, the junction contained 5 bases not matched to a gene. The CDR3 DNA is TGTGCCAGCAGCCCTTCGGGACTAAACACCGGGGAGCTGTTTTTT. This encodes CASSPSGLNTGELFF.

J is TRBJ2-1 and V is TRBV5-4, with 9 bases fitting TRBD2. Germline CDR1 and CDR2: SGHNT and YYREEE (reference sequence). V lost 6 bases, J lost 9 bases, and 19 bases stayed unmatched. This CDR3 has 17 amino acids. For the CDR3, the DNA is TGTGCCAGCACCCCTCACGGGGGTAGCGGGAGTTTCGGTGAGCAGTTCTTC. Translated, it gives CASTPHGGSGSFGEQFF.

The chain joins TRBV12-5 to TRBJ2-1; D might be TRBD1 (5 bases). V shed 0 bases and J shed 9 bases, with 15 bases lying between them. Germline V CDR1 and CDR2: LGHNT, FRNRAP. CDR3 length: 15 residues. The CDR3 here is CASGLVQVSYGEQFF. The CDR3, as DNA: TGTGCTAGTGGTTTGGTACAGGTTAGCTACGGTGAGCAGTTCTTC.

There are a few counts of this clone. The chain recombines TRBV18 with TRBJ2-2; D gene ambiguous. Trimming shortened V by 3 bases and J by 1 base, and 9 bases separated the two germline ends. The CDR3 length is 15 residues. CDR1 and CDR2 (germline): KGHSH, LQKENI. DNA of the CDR3: TGTGCCAGCTCACCCCCCGCGGTGAACACCGGGGAGCTGTTTTTT. Translating it yields CASSPPAVNTGELFF.

The V and J genes are TRBV28 and TRBJ2-3; D not certain. The V end lost 3 bases, the J end lost 4 bases, and 14 bases lay between the germline ends. The CDR3 extends over 15 amino acids. CDR1 is MDHEN and CDR2 is SYDVKM in the germline V gene. The DNA of the CDR3 is TGTGCCAGCAGTTTCGGGTCCTGGATATCAGATACGCAGTATTTT. Protein: CASSFGSWISDTQYF.